The rows below give T cell receptor beta chains drawn from one sample of a study of CD8 T cells in Susac syndrome. One entry per CDR3 protein, called by TCRdb with MiXCR from the immunoSEQ multiplex PCR reads. The sample includes some 70,000 distinct CDR3 sequences, about 94% of them seen just once. What was sequenced was CD8+ T cells from PBMCs. The receptor set was obtained from a human donor with multiple sclerosis. CDR3s include the opening cysteine and the closing phenylalanine or tryptophan. The D gene is left open where the match is weak.

j_call | v_call | d_call | cdr3_aa | cdr3_nt
TRBJ2-7 | TRBV7-4 | - | CASSLRSHPYF | TGTGCCAGCAGCTTAAGGAGTCACCCGTACTTC
TRBJ2-7 | TRBV27 | - | CASSLAPGRSYEQYF | TGTGCCAGCAGTTTAGCCCCGGGACGATCCTACGAGCAGTACTTC
TRBJ2-3 | TRBV11-2 | TRBD1 | CASSSLTGGPTDTQYF | TGTGCCAGCAGCTCTCTCACAGGGGGACCCACAGATACGCAGTATTTT
TRBJ2-6 | TRBV15 | - | CATAPSGANVLTF | TGTGCCACCGCCCCTTCTGGGGCCAACGTCCTGACTTTC
TRBJ2-7 | TRBV13 | - | CASSFQGGAYEQYF | TGTGCCAGCAGCTTCCAGGGGGGTGCGTACGAGCAGTACTTC
TRBJ2-1 | TRBV11-3 | - | CASSPGLRNEQFF | TGTGCCAGCAGCCCGGGACTTCGAAATGAGCAGTTCTTC
TRBJ2-1 | TRBV7-3 | - | CASSFLRGVDEQFF | TGTGCCAGCAGCTTCCTTAGGGGCGTCGATGAGCAGTTCTTC
TRBJ2-2 | TRBV28 | TRBD2 | CASSLLAGDGTGELFF | TGTGCCAGCAGTTTATTAGCGGGAGATGGCACCGGGGAGCTGTTTTTT
TRBJ2-1 | TRBV27 | TRBD2 | CASSELERGINEQFF | TGTGCCAGCTCCGAGTTAGAGCGGGGGATCAATGAGCAGTTCTTC
TRBJ2-1 | TRBV27 | - | CASSLAASSYNEQFF | TGTGCCAGCAGTTTGGCCGCAAGCTCCTACAATGAGCAGTTCTTC